Shown below are 31 T cell receptor beta chains from a single sample sequenced in a study of CD8+ T cells in alopecia areata. Extracted RNA was reverse transcribed, and the resulting cDNA served as sequencing template. The repertoire was sequenced with immunoSEQ multiplex PCR; TCRdb's copy has only in-frame clones and lacks some. Of 200,000 or so clones in the sample, around three fifths were seen once. The input for sequencing was CD4+ T cells sorted from blood, taken at week 0. These receptors came from a human donor with alopecia areata.

The chain carries TRBV11-2 and TRBJ2-5, with TRBD2 identical over 10 bases. Germline V gene data show CDR1 as SGHAT and CDR2 as FQNNGV. The CDR3 is made up of 15 amino acids. V was pared by 6 bases and J by 5 bases, with 9 bases of the junction left unmatched. The CDR3 here is CASRSSGSGSETQYF. The DNA for the CDR3 is TGTGCCAGCAGATCTAGCGGGAGTGGAAGTGAGACCCAGTACTTC.

The V gene is TRBV5-1, the J gene TRBJ2-4; D remains unclear. Trimming removed 3 bases at V and 0 bases at J, with 10 bases between. The CDR3 loop spans 15 amino acids. The germline gives CDR1 SGHRS, CDR2 YFSETQ. CDR3 bases: TGCGCCAGCAGCTATTACAGATTAGCCAAAAACATTCAGTACTTC. It encodes CASSYYRLAKNIQYF.

This chain joins TRBV6-5 and TRBJ1-1; 9 positions match TRBD1. CDR1 is MNHEY, CDR2 SVGAGI, per germline. This CDR3 comprises 16 residues. With V trimmed by 4 bases and J by 0 bases, 6 bases remained unmatched. The CDR3: CASSFPGQGMNTEAFF. The DNA of the CDR3 is TGTGCCAGCAGTTTCCCGGGACAGGGTATGAACACTGAAGCTTTCTTT.

This clone appeared a single time. J is TRBJ1-1 and V is TRBV10-2, with D unclear. The CDR3 extends over 11 amino acids. Between the trimmed V and J ends, which lost 3 bases and 7 bases, there was a span of 6 bases. From germline, CDR1 is WSHSY and CDR2 SAAADI. The CDR3 loop reads CASSEEFEAFF. The CDR3 nucleotides read TGCGCCAGCAGTGAAGAGTTTGAAGCTTTCTTT.

This clone was seen repeatedly, ten times or more. CDR3 in amino acids: CASSLAGSGYGYTF. The CDR3 DNA is TGTGCCAGCAGCTTAGCTGGATCTGGCTATGGCTACACCTTC. The V gene is TRBV7-8, the J gene TRBJ1-2; D remains ambiguous. Trimming pared 0 bases from V and 4 bases from J, leaving 9 bases between. This CDR3 comprises 14 residues. Germline loops: CDR1 SGHVS, CDR2 FQNEAQ.

Regarding this clone: The CDR3 ends on some other residue instead of the conserved phenylalanine or tryptophan, so this is likely a read error. Because the CDR3's place on the DNA is in doubt, the DNA is left out and the CDR3 is given as listed by TCRdb. The chain couples TRBV30 to TRBJ1-2. Ends included, the CDR3 has 12 residues. Per germline, CDR1 GTSNPN and CDR2 SVGIG (reference sequence). Here the CDR3 reads CAWSLGQPLGGL.

This clone has more than one count but fewer than ten. The gene calls are TRBV30 and TRBJ2-6; D is unclear. Germline CDR1 reads GTSNPN; CDR2 reads SVGIG (reference sequence). Trimming shortened V by 0 bases and J by 0 bases, and 6 bases separated the two germline ends. This CDR3 comprises 15 residues. CDR3 in amino acids: CAWSVSNSGANVLTF. CDR3 nucleotides: TGTGCCTGGAGTGTTTCGAACTCTGGGGCCAACGTCCTGACTTTC. Based on the CDR3 plus reference TRBV30 and TRBJ2-6, the full variable domain is SQTIHQWPATLVQPVGSPLSLECTVEGTSNPNLYWYRQAAGRGLQLLFYSVGIGQISSEVPQNLSASRPQDRQFILSSKKLLLSDSGFYLCAWSVSNSGANVLTFGAGSRLTVL.

The genes are TRBV5-4 and TRBJ1-2; D gene uncertain. The CDR3 loop spans 11 amino acids. V was cut by 3 bases and J by 9 bases, with 9 bases left in between. Germline lookup yields CDR1 SGHNT and CDR2 YYREEE (reference sequence). The CDR3 sequence is CASSSSGSYTF. CDR3 DNA: TGTGCCAGCAGCTCCTCCGGGAGCTACACCTTC.

The chain uses TRBV10-3 and TRBJ2-5; TRBD2 might be the D (6 bases). CDR1 ENHRY and CDR2 SYGVKD come from the germline V gene. Trimming took 4 bases from V and 4 from J, leaving 10 bases between them. The CDR3 length is 13 residues. CDR3: CAISVSGVETQYF. CDR3 nucleotide sequence: TGTGCCATCAGTGTCTCGGGAGTAGAGACCCAGTACTTC.

The chain is built from TRBV25-1 and TRBJ2-7, with D possibly TRBD2 on 6 matching bases. The germline V gene encodes CDR1 MGHDK and CDR2 SYGVNS. The germline V and J ends were trimmed by 5 bases and 6 bases, with 11 bases remaining between them. The CDR3 totals 12 residues. CDR3 bases: TGTGCCAGCAGTCGTGGGGACTTCGAGCAGTACTTC. Amino acids: CASSRGDFEQYF.

The chain uses TRBV5-1 and TRBJ2-7, with TRBD2 matching 14 bases. The CDR3 sequence is 16 residues long. The germline gives CDR1 SGHRS, CDR2 YFSETQ. J was trimmed by 4 bases and V by 4 bases; bases with no gene match: 7. CDR3 residues: CASSPGLAGGRYEQYF. The DNA for the CDR3 is TGCGCCAGCAGCCCAGGACTAGCGGGAGGCAGGTACGAGCAGTACTTC.

CDR3 nucleotide sequence: TGTGCCAGCAGTGTCGTGCTGGGCAGGGTGAATGAGCAGTTCTTC. Translation gives CASSVVLGRVNEQFF. The gene calls are TRBV2 and TRBJ2-1, with a tentative D call TRBD1 (5 bases). V dropped 4 bases and J dropped 7 bases, with 17 bases sitting between them. Germline CDR1 SNHLY, CDR2 FYNNEI. This CDR3 has 15 residues.

Comment on this clone: Other DNA sequences in the sample encode the same CDR3. V usage is TRBV11-2 and J usage is TRBJ1-1, with a possible D match to TRBD1 (5 bases). Germline assignment: CDR1 SGHAT and CDR2 FQNNGV. The CDR3 covers 14 residues. Trimming removed 1 base at V and 1 base at J, with 7 bases between. The CDR3 loop is CASSLAGRNTEAFF. The CDR3, as DNA: TGTGCCAGCAGCTTAGCGGGACGGAACACTGAAGCTTTCTTT.

This clone has a handful of counts. The chain couples TRBV5-4 to TRBJ2-1, with 9 bases fitting TRBD2. The germline V gene encodes CDR1 SGHNT and CDR2 YYREEE (reference sequence). Trimming removed 1 base from V and 2 bases from J; junction bases left unmatched: 4. There are 16 residues in the CDR3. The CDR3 reads CASSLSPSGTYNEQFF. The CDR3 bases are TGTGCCAGCAGCTTGAGTCCTAGCGGGACCTACAATGAGCAGTTCTTC.

V and J are TRBV30 and TRBJ1-5; 8 positions match TRBD1. CDR1 GTSNPN and CDR2 SVGIG come from the germline V gene (reference sequence). The V and J ends lost 6 bases and 2 bases, in that order; junction bases with no gene match: 6. The CDR3 is 14 residues long. The CDR3: CACTGGSGNQPQHF. In nucleotides, the CDR3 is TGTGCCTGTACAGGGGGTTCCGGCAATCAGCCCCAGCATTTT.

V gene TRBV6-6 combines with J gene TRBJ2-1, with TRBD2 matching 7 bases. This CDR3 region has 12 residues. The V segment lost 5 bases and the J segment 12 bases; nucleotides outside the gene matches: 7. From germline, CDR1 is MNHNY and CDR2 SVGAGI (reference sequence). CDR3 protein: CASSPFPGGQFF. The DNA for the CDR3 is TGTGCCAGCAGTCCCTTTCCGGGGGGGCAGTTCTTC.

Only a few counts were recorded for this clone. The V call is TRBV28, the J call TRBJ2-7; 8 bases map to TRBD2. V was pared by 8 bases and J by 0 bases, with 9 bases of the junction left unmatched. CDR1 and CDR2 from the germline V gene are MDHEN and SYDVKM. The CDR3 loop spans 15 amino acids. The CDR3 region is CASSRRGDNSYEQYF. The DNA for the CDR3 is TGTGCCAGCTCCCGGCGGGGGGACAACTCCTACGAGCAGTACTTC. Using reference TRBV28 and TRBJ2-7 for the parts outside the CDR3, the full variable domain is DVKVTQSSRYLVKRTGEKVFLECVQDMDHENMFWYRQDPGLGLRLIYFSYDVKMKEKGDIPEGYSVSREKKERFSLILESASTNQTSMYLCASSRRGDNSYEQYFGPGTRLTVT.

J is TRBJ1-2 and V is TRBV18, with D perhaps TRBD1 (5 bases). Germline V gene lookup returns CDR1 KGHSH and CDR2 LQKENI. With 0 bases removed from V and 3 bases from J, the gap between germline ends came to 8 bases. This CDR3 comprises 14 residues. CDR3 protein: CASSPPDNDYGYTF. As DNA, the CDR3 is TGTGCCAGCTCACCACCGGACAATGACTATGGCTACACCTTC.

The chain employs TRBV5-6 and TRBJ2-3, with D unclear. The CDR3 has 16 residues. The germline V and J ends were trimmed by 0 bases and 0 bases, with 11 bases remaining between them. CDR1 SGHDT and CDR2 YYEEEE come from the germline V gene. The CDR3 region has the DNA TGTGCCAGCAGCTTGGTAACGCGCGGTAGCACAGATACGCAGTATTTT. Translated: CASSLVTRGSTDTQYF.

This clone was observed a few times. One end of the junction is discordant with germline, which a read error may explain. This chain links TRBV29-1 with TRBJ2-3, with D perhaps assigned TRBD1 or TRBD2 (5 bases each). This CDR3 has 13 amino acids. Germline values: CDR1 SQVTM, CDR2 ANQGSEA. CDR3 bases: TGCACCGTTGGGGGTGGGAGCACAGATACGCAGTATTTT. Protein product: CTVGGGSTDTQYF.

The V and J genes are TRBV30 and TRBJ2-1; no clear D. Trimming left V 2 bases short and J 2 bases short, with 7 bases between. Germline CDR1 is GTSNPN and CDR2 is SVGIG (reference sequence). The length of the CDR3 is 13 residues. In nucleotides, the CDR3 is TGTGCCTGGAGTTTGCCAACCTACAATGAGCAGTTCTTC. This sequence encodes CAWSLPTYNEQFF.

The chain has TRBV2 and TRBJ1-2, with 8 bases fitting TRBD1. J lost 4 bases, V lost 7 bases, and 8 bases had no gene match. Germline values: CDR1 SNHLY, CDR2 FYNNEI. This CDR3 is 14 amino acids long. CDR3: CASKGGQAGYGYTF. The DNA of the CDR3 is TGTGCCAGCAAGGGGGGACAGGCCGGCTATGGCTACACCTTC.

Concerning this clone itself: Distinct nucleotide sequences in the sample also encode this CDR3. The chain joins TRBV29-1 to TRBJ1-1; D unclear. Germline values: CDR1 SQVTM, CDR2 ANQGSEA. Trimming shortened V by 4 bases and J by 0 bases, and 9 bases separated the two germline ends. The CDR3 loop spans 13 amino acids. CDR3 loop: CSVAGVMNTEAFF. In DNA form, the CDR3 reads TGCAGCGTTGCAGGAGTCATGAACACTGAAGCTTTCTTT.

This clone was seen a handful of times. V is TRBV2 and J is TRBJ1-5; D might be TRBD1 (5 bases). From germline, CDR1 is SNHLY and CDR2 FYNNEI. V was pared by 7 bases and J by 8 bases, with 12 bases between. This CDR3 is 12 amino acids long. This chain's CDR3 is CASTQGGEPQHF. In DNA, the CDR3 is TGTGCCAGCACCCAGGGAGGGGAGCCCCAGCATTTT. The variable domain in full, with the rest retrieved from reference TRBV2 and TRBJ1-5, is EPEVTQTPSHQVTQMGQEVILRCVPISNHLYFYWYRQILGQKVEFLVSFYNNEISEKSEIFDDQFSVERPDGSNFTLKIRSTKLEDSAMYFCASTQGGEPQHFGDGTRLSIL.

V and J are TRBV5-5 and TRBJ2-1; 10 positions match TRBD1. Germline V gene sequence: CDR1 SGHKS, CDR2 YYEKEE (reference sequence). V was clipped by 2 bases and J by 7 bases; unmatched bases: 6. The CDR3 has 15 amino acids. CDR3 protein: CASSFSGTGVNEQFF. The CDR3 DNA reads as TGTGCCAGCAGCTTTTCCGGGACAGGGGTTAATGAGCAGTTCTTC.

V gene TRBV30 combines with J gene TRBJ2-1; a possible D gene is TRBD1 (6 bases). The V gene's germline CDR1 is GTSNPN and CDR2 SVGIG (reference sequence). V was shortened by 8 bases and J by 0 bases, with 17 bases between the two germline ends. There are 15 residues in the CDR3. CDR3 protein: CALNRDRRSYNEQFF. CDR3 DNA sequence: TGTGCCCTGAACAGGGACCGACGCTCCTACAATGAGCAGTTCTTC.

This clone turned up a few times. The chain has TRBV6-1 and TRBJ1-2, with TRBD1 as a possible D gene (6 bases). The germline V and J ends were trimmed by 1 base and 4 bases, with 13 bases remaining between them. The CDR3 sequence is 15 residues long. Germline-derived CDR1 and CDR2 are MNHNS and SASEGT. CDR3 region: CASSEGGASIYGYTF. The CDR3 DNA sequence: TGTGCCAGCAGTGAAGGGGGGGCCTCGATCTATGGCTACACCTTC.

This clone was seen a few times. The rearrangement uses TRBV28 and TRBJ1-1; possible D gene TRBD1, 6 bases. The CDR3 runs 14 residues. Germline CDR1 MDHEN, CDR2 SYDVKM. The V end lost 8 bases, the J end lost 6 bases, and 19 bases lay between the germline ends. The CDR3 spells CASGAVVRGAEAFF. CDR3 DNA sequence: TGTGCCAGCGGGGCAGTGGTGAGGGGGGCTGAAGCTTTCTTT.

V gene TRBV29-1 combines with J gene TRBJ1-5, with 8 nucleotides matching TRBD1. CDR1 SQVTM and CDR2 ANQGSEA come from the germline V gene. This CDR3 is built from 14 residues. J was trimmed by 5 bases and V by 6 bases; bases with no gene match: 9. The CDR3 DNA is TGCAGCGTCGCTCAGGGGGCGAACGATCAGCCCCAGCATTTT. Its translation is CSVAQGANDQPQHF.

The gene calls are TRBV11-2 and TRBJ1-5, with a weak D call TRBD1 (6 bases). The CDR3 is 15 residues long. Per germline, CDR1 SGHAT and CDR2 FQNNGV. The V end lost 2 bases, the J end lost 2 bases, and 10 bases lay between the germline ends. DNA of the CDR3: TGTGCCAGCAGCTTATCACAGGGTGGCAATCAGCCCCAGCATTTT. This translates into CASSLSQGGNQPQHF.

The gene calls are TRBV5-1 and TRBJ1-6; maybe TRBD1 (5 bases). Germline loops: CDR1 SGHRS, CDR2 YFSETQ. There are 14 residues in the CDR3. The V end was cut by 4 bases, the J end by 14 bases, with 19 bases between. CDR3 loop: CASSPGRGRLALHF. In DNA, the CDR3 is TGCGCCAGCAGCCCGGGACGCGGCCGTTTGGCCCTCCACTTT.